This T cell receptor (beta chain) originates from a study of T cells in Graves' hyperthyroidism and ophthalmopathy. Whole-study context: The blood sample was taken at first diagnosis, before treatment began.

Patients aged 18 to 65 had newly diagnosed hyperthyroidism that had lasted under 2 months. Thyroid ultrasound and orbital computed tomography, with clinical symptoms and serum thyroxine and TRAb, informed diagnoses. General study findings and limits: In the analysis, a 13 V-J model separated ophthalmopathy from stable hyperthyroidism.

The table lists this clonotype with many counts. The antigen is not known. TCR beta CDR3 regions were amplified from RNA transcripts. Primed by the HTBI set, a first-round RT-PCR was run on the TCR CDR3. TCRdb reprocessed the multiplex PCR reads via MiXCR and lists one record per CDR3 protein. The data hold some 550,000 distinct CDR3 sequences, with around 20% observed a single time. Trimming removed 7 bases at V and 2 bases at J, with 23 bases between. This CDR3 has 17 amino acids. The source material was blood. The receptor comes from a man between 18 and 35 years old with Graves' hyperthyroidism. J is TRBJ2-5 and V is TRBV12-3 or TRBV12-4; the D gene could be TRBD1 or TRBD2 (5 bases each). Written as DNA, the CDR3 is TGTGCCAGCAACAAGTTACCCCCGGGACGGGCTCAAGAGACCCAGTACTTC. This encodes CASNKLPPGRAQETQYF.